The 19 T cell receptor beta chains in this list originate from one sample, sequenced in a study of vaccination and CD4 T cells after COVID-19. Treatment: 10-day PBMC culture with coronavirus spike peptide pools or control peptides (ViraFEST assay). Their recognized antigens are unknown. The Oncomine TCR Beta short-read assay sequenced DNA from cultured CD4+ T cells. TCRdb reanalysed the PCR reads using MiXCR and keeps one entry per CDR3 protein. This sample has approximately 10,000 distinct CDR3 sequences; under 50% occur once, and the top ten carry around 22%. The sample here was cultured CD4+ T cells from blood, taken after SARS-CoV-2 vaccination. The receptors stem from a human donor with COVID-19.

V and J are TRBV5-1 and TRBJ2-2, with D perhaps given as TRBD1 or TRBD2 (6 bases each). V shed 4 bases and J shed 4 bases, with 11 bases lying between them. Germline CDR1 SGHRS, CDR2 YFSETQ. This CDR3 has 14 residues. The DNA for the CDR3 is TGCGCCAGCAGCCCCGGGGGCAGCACCGGGGAGCTGTTTTTT. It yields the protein CASSPGGSTGELFF. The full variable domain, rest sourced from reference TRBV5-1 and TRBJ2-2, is KAGVTQTPRYLIKTRGQQVTLSCSPISGHRSVSWYQQTPGQGLQFLFEYFSETQRNKGNFPGRFSGRQFSNSRSEMNVSTLELGDSALYLCASSPGGSTGELFFGEGSRLTVL.

CDR3 loop: CASSLGDTNSPLHF. The CDR3 region has the DNA TGCGCCAGCAGCTTGGGGGACACAAATTCACCCCTCCACTTT. This sequence joins TRBV5-1 and TRBJ1-6; the D gene is possibly TRBD1 (6 bases). Trimming removed 0 bases from V and 7 bases from J, with 8 bases in between. The CDR3 is 14 amino acids. Germline lookup yields CDR1 SGHRS and CDR2 YFSETQ.

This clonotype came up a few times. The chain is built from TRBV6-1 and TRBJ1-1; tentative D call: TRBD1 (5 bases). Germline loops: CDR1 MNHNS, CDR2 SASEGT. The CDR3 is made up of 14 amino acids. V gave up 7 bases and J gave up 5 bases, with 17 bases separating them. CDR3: CASTQNAGRTEAFF. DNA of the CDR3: TGTGCCAGCACTCAAAATGCGGGGCGAACTGAAGCTTTCTTT.

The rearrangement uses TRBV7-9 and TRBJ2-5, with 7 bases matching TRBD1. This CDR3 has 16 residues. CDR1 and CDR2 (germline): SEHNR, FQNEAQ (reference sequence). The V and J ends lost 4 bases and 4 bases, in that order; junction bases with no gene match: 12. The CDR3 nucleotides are TGTGCCAGCAGCTACACTTCGACAGGGTTGGGAGAGACCCAGTACTTC. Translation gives CASSYTSTGLGETQYF.

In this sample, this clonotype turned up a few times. The CDR3 DNA follows: TGTGCCAGCAGTTCGGAGAGGAGTCGGCAGCCCCAGCATTTT. It translates to CASSSERSRQPQHF. The rearrangement joins TRBV6-5 to TRBJ1-5; D gene ambiguous. From germline, CDR1 is MNHEY and CDR2 SVGAGI. The CDR3 runs 14 residues. V was cut by 4 bases and J by 7 bases, with 14 bases left in between.

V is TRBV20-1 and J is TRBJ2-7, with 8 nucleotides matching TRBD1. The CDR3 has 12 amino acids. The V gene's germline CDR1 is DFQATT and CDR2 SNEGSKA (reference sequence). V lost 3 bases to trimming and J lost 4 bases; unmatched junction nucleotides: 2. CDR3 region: CSARQGAYEQYF. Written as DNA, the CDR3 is TGCAGTGCTAGGCAGGGGGCATACGAGCAGTACTTC.

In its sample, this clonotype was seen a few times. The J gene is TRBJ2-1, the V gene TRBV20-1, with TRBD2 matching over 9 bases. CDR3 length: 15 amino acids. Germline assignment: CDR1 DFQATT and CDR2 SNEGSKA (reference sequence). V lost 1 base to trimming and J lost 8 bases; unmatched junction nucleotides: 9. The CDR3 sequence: CSARAPGLAGYEQFF. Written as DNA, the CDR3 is TGCAGTGCTAGAGCACCGGGACTAGCTGGCTATGAGCAGTTCTTC.

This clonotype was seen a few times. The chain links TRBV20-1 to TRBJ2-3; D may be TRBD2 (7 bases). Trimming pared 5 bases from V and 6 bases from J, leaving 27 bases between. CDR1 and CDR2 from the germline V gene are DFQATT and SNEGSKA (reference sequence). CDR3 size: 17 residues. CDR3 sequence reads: CSAAIFGGPPVTDTQYF. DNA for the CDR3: TGCAGTGCTGCAATATTCGGGGGGCCCCCGGTTACGGATACGCAGTATTTT.

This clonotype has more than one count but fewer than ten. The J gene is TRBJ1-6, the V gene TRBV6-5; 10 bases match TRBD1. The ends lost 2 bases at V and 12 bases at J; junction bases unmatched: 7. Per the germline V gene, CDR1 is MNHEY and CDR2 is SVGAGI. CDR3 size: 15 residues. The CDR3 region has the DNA TGTGCCAGCAGTTACGACGGGACAGGGGCTGAACCCCTCCACTTT. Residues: CASSYDGTGAEPLHF.

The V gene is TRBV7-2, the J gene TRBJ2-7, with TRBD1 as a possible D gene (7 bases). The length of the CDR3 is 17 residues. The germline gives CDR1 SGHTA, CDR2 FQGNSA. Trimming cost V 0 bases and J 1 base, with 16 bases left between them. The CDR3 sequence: CASSLARGEGQSYEQYF. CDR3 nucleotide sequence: TGTGCCAGCAGCTTAGCGCGGGGTGAGGGACAGTCCTACGAGCAGTACTTC.

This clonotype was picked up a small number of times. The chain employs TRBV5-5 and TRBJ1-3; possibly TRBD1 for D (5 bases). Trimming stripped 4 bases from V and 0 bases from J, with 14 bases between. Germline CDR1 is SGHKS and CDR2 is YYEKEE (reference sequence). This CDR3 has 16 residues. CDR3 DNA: TGTGCCAGCAGCGACCTCCAGGGACGCTCTGGAAACACCATATATTTT. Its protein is CASSDLQGRSGNTIYF.

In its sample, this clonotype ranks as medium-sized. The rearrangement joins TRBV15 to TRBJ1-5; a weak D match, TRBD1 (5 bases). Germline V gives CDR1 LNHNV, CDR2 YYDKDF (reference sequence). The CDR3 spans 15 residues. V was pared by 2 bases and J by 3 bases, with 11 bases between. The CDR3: CATSRPDSFNQPQHF. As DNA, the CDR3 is TGTGCCACCAGCAGACCTGACAGTTTCAATCAGCCCCAGCATTTT.

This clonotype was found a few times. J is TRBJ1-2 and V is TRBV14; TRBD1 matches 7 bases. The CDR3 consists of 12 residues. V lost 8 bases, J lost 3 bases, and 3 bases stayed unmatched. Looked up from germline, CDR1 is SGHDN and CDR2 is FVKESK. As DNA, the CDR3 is TGTGCCAGCTTACAGGGGTACTATGGCTACACCTTC. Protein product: CASLQGYYGYTF.

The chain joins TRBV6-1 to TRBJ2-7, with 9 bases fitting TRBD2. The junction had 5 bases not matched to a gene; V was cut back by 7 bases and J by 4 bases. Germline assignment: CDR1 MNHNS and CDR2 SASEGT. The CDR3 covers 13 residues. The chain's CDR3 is CASTPLAGYEQYF. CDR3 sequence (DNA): TGTGCCAGCACCCCGCTAGCGGGGTACGAGCAGTACTTC.

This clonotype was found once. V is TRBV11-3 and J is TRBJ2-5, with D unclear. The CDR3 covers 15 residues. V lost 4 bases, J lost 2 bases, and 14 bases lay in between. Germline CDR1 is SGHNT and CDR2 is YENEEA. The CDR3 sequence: CASSSDPLSQETQYF. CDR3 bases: TGTGCCAGCAGCTCGGATCCCCTTTCTCAAGAGACCCAGTACTTC.

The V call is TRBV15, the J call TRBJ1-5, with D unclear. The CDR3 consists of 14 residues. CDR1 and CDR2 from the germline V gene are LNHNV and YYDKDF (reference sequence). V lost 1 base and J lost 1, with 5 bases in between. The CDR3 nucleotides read TGTGCCACCAGCAGAGGAGACAGCAATCAGCCCCAGCATTTT. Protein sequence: CATSRGDSNQPQHF.

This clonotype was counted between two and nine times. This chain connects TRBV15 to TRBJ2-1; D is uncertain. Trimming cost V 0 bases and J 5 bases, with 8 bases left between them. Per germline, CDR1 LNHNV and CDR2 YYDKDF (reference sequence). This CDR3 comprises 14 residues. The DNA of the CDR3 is TGTGCCACCAGCAGAGATATTGGGGACAATGAGCAGTTCTTC. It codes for CATSRDIGDNEQFF.

DNA for the CDR3: TGCGCCAGCAGTGAGGGCAGCTACGAGCAGTACTTC. It translates to CASSEGSYEQYF. The rearrangement links TRBV10-1 to TRBJ2-7; D unresolved. V was cut by 2 bases and J by 3 bases, with 5 bases left in between. Germline CDR1 and CDR2: WNHNN and SYGVQD (reference sequence). The CDR3 sequence is 12 residues long.

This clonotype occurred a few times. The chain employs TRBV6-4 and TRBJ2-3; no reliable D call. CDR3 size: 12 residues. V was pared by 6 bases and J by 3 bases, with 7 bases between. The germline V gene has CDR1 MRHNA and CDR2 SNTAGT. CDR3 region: CASRDSTDTQYF. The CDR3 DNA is TGTGCCAGCAGGGATAGTACAGATACGCAGTATTTT.